This passage covers 3 T cell receptor beta chains from one sample sequenced in a study of shared clonotypes between healthy human individuals. Generated by immunoSEQ multiplex PCR, the TCRdb table keeps only in-frame clones and is missing some. The sample lists around 750,000 clones; 74% were seen once. The sequenced material came from memory CD4+ T cells sorted from blood. Sample subset: CD45RA-negative fraction. These TCRs come from a woman in her twenties or thirties in good health.

This chain uses TRBV2 with TRBJ1-2; 9 nucleotides match TRBD1. With 6 bases clipped from V and 6 bases from J, the junction kept 8 bases outside the gene matches. The CDR3 has 14 amino acids. Looked up from germline, CDR1 is SNHLY and CDR2 is FYNNEI. In DNA form, the CDR3 reads TGTGCCAGCAGGGGGGACAGGGACTCTCATGGCTACACCTTC. It yields the protein CASRGDRDSHGYTF.

The genes are TRBV14 and TRBJ1-2; TRBD1 matches 7 bases. Germline loops: CDR1 SGHDN, CDR2 FVKESK. The trim removed 1 base at V and 2 bases at J, leaving 1 base unmatched. The CDR3 covers 14 residues. Here the CDR3 reads CASSQGRGNYGYTF. In nucleotides, the CDR3 is TGTGCCAGCAGCCAAGGCAGGGGGAACTATGGCTACACCTTC.

V usage is TRBV7-9 and J usage is TRBJ2-1; 7 positions match TRBD2. The trim removed 2 bases at V and 8 bases at J, leaving 3 bases unmatched. CDR3 length equals 13 residues. The V gene's germline CDR1 is SEHNR and CDR2 FQNEAQ (reference sequence). CDR3 region: CASSLTAGDEQFF. CDR3 DNA: TGTGCCAGCAGCTTAACGGCGGGAGATGAGCAGTTCTTC.